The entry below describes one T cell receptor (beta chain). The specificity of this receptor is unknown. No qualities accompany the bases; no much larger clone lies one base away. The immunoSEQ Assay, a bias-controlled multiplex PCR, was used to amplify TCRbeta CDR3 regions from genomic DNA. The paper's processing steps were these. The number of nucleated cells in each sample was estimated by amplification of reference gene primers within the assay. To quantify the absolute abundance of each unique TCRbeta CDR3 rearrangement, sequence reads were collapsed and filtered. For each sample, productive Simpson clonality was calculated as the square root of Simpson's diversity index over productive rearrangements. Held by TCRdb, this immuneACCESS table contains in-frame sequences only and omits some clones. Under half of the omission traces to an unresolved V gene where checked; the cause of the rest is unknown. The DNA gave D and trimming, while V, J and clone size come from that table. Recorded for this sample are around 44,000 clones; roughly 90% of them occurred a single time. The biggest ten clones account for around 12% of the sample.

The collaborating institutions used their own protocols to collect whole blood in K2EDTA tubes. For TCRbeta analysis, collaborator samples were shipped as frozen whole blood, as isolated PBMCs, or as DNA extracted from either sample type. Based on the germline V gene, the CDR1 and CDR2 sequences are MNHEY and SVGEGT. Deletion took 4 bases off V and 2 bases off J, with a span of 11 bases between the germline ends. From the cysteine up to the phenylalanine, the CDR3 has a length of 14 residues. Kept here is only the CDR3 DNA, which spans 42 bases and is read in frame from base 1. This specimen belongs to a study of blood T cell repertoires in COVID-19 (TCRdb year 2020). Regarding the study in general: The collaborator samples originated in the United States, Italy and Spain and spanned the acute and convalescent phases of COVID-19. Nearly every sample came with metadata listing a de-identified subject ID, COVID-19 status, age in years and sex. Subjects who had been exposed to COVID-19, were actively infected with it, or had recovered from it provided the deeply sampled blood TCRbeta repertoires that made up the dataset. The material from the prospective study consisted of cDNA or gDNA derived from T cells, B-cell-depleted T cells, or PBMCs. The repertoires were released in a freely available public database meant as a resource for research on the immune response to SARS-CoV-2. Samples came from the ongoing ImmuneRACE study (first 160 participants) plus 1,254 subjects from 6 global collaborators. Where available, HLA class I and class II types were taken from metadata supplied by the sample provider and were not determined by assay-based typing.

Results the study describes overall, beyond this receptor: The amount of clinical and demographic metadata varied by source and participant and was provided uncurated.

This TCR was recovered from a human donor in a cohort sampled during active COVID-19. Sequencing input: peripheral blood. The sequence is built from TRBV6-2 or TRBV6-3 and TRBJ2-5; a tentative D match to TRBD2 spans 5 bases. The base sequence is TGTGCCAGCAGTTCACTAGGCGAACAAGAGACCCAGTACTTC. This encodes CASSSLGEQETQYF.